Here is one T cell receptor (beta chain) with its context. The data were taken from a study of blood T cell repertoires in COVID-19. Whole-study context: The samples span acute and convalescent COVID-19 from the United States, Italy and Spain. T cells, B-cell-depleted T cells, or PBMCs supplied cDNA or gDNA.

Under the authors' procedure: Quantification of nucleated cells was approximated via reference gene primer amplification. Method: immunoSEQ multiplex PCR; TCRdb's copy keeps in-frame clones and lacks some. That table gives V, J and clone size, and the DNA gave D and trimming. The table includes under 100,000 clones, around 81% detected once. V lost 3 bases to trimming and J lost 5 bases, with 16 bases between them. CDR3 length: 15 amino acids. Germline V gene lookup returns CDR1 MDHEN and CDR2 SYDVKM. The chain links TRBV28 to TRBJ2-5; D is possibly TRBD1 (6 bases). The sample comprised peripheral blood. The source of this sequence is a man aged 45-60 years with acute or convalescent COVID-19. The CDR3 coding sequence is TGTGCCAGCAGTTTGGGACACGAGCTGGTTGAGACCCAGTACTTC. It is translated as CASSLGHELVETQYF.